The 9 T cell receptor beta chains listed next were all sequenced from one sample in a study of blood T cell repertoires in COVID-19. Here immunoSEQ multiplex PCR was the method, and the copy in TCRdb shows in-frame clones only, minus some. The data contain approximately 250,000 clones, about 88% of them singletons. Input material: peripheral blood. The receptors shown here come from a man aged 18 to 30 with active or convalescent COVID-19.

The chain joins TRBV7-3 to TRBJ2-1, with a weak D call TRBD2 (5 bases). Germline-derived CDR1 and CDR2 are SGHTA and FQGTGA. With 6 bases removed from V and 5 bases from J, the gap between germline ends came to 11 bases. The CDR3 spans 13 residues. The CDR3 coding sequence is TGTGCCAGCAGTTTGGACTTTAACAATGAGCAGTTCTTC. It yields the protein CASSLDFNNEQFF. The full variable domain, with the rest looked up from reference TRBV7-3 and TRBJ2-1, is GAGVSQTPSNKVTEKGKYVELRCDPISGHTALYWYRQSLGQGPEFLIYFQGTGAADDSGLPNDRFFAVRPEGSVSTLKIQRTERGDSAVYLCASSLDFNNEQFFGPGTRLTVL.

V gene TRBV7-3 combines with J gene TRBJ2-1, with TRBD2 matching over 14 bases. Looked up from germline, CDR1 is SGHTA and CDR2 is FQGTGA. The CDR3 runs 15 residues. The junction had 2 bases not matched to a gene; V was cut back by 5 bases and J by 5 bases. CDR3 sequence reads: CASSLGLAGDNEQFF. The CDR3 DNA sequence: TGTGCCAGCAGCCTGGGACTAGCGGGGGACAATGAGCAGTTCTTC. The variable domain in full, completed from reference TRBV7-3 and TRBJ2-1, reads GAGVSQTPSNKVTEKGKYVELRCDPISGHTALYWYRQSLGQGPEFLIYFQGTGAADDSGLPNDRFFAVRPEGSVSTLKIQRTERGDSAVYLCASSLGLAGDNEQFFGPGTRLTVL.

The J gene is TRBJ2-1, the V gene TRBV19, with 12 positions matching TRBD2. The ends lost 6 bases at V and 4 bases at J; junction bases unmatched: 7. CDR1 and CDR2 from the germline V gene are LNHDA and SQIVND (reference sequence). The CDR3 consists of 16 residues. CDR3 nucleotides: TGTGCCAGTAGCCCGACTAGCGGGGGTCCTTACAATGAGCAGTTCTTC. As protein: CASSPTSGGPYNEQFF.

The CDR3 DNA reads as TGTGCCAGCAGCTTGCGGGCGGGCAATGAGCAGTTCTTC. The encoded protein is CASSLRAGNEQFF. V and J are TRBV5-4 and TRBJ2-1; possible D gene TRBD2, 5 bases. This CDR3 comprises 13 residues. Trimming removed 1 base at V and 6 bases at J, with 8 bases between. The germline V gene has CDR1 SGHNT and CDR2 YYREEE (reference sequence).

CDR3 in amino acids: CSASLALGDYEQYF. CDR3 nucleotide sequence: TGCAGTGCTAGTCTGGCGTTAGGGGACTACGAGCAGTACTTC. The V and J genes are TRBV20-1 and TRBJ2-7; D is perhaps TRBD1 (5 bases). The CDR3 contains 14 residues. The germline CDR1 and CDR2 sequences are DFQATT and SNEGSKA (reference sequence). Deletions cut 3 bases from V and 3 bases from J, with 15 bases between.

This clone was seen more than once but under ten times. The chain couples TRBV21-1 to TRBJ2-1; the table's D call, TRBD1, was not checked against the DNA. TRBV21-1 is a pseudogene locus. The CDR3 has 16 amino acids. This chain's CDR3 is CASSFRGQGAGNEQFF. In DNA, the CDR3 is TGTGCCAGCAGCTTTAGGGGACAGGGGGCGGGCAATGAGCAGTTCTTC.

This chain uses TRBV19 with TRBJ1-4, with a tentative D call TRBD1 (5 bases). This CDR3 comprises 15 residues. Trimming left V 5 bases short and J 8 bases short, with 18 bases between. CDR1 and CDR2 from the germline V gene are LNHDA and SQIVND (reference sequence). CDR3 loop: CASSDLGTQREKLFF. CDR3 bases: TGTGCCAGTAGTGATTTAGGGACTCAAAGGGAAAAACTGTTTTTT.

The V gene is TRBV9, the J gene TRBJ2-5, with 11 bases matching TRBD2. Germline CDR1 SGDLS, CDR2 YYNGEE. The CDR3 covers 16 residues. The ends lost 4 bases at V and 5 bases at J; junction bases unmatched: 10. The CDR3 loop is CASSPKLAGVSETQYF. CDR3 coding DNA: TGTGCCAGCAGCCCTAAACTAGCGGGAGTTAGTGAGACCCAGTACTTC.

The rearrangement links TRBV5-1 to TRBJ2-7, with TRBD1 identical over 10 bases. Germline trimming cut 0 bases from V and 3 bases from J; bases unmatched to any gene: 3. CDR1 and CDR2 from the germline V gene are SGHRS and YFSETQ. This CDR3 comprises 15 residues. CDR3 protein: CASSLETGGIYEQYF. CDR3 nucleotide sequence: TGCGCCAGCAGCTTGGAGACAGGGGGCATCTACGAGCAGTACTTC.